The 8 T cell receptor beta chains presented below share a single source sample, sequenced in a study of blood T cell repertoires in COVID-19 (dated by TCRdb to the early 2020s). Library method: the immunoSEQ multiplex PCR assay. TCRdb mirrors the immuneACCESS table, restricted to in-frame sequences. Some clones are absent from its copies; in checked studies, under half trace to an unresolved V gene, and the reason for the others is unknown. Across this sample there are around 270,000 clones, with roughly four fifths seen only once. The leading ten clones occupy 15% to 18% of the sample. Sequencing used peripheral blood. All receptors come from a person aged 65-85 years with COVID-19, enrolled during active disease.

J is TRBJ1-6 and V is TRBV6-5, with TRBD1 as a possible D gene (6 bases). CDR1 is MNHEY and CDR2 is SVGAGI in the germline V gene. This CDR3 comprises 14 residues. The germline V and J ends were trimmed by 6 bases and 7 bases, with 13 bases remaining between them. The CDR3 nucleotides are TGTGCCAGCAGCCTTGGACAGCTAAATTCACCCCTCCACTTT. This gives the protein CASSLGQLNSPLHF.

This sequence joins TRBV6-4 and TRBJ2-3; TRBD2 might be the D (5 bases). Germline lookup yields CDR1 MRHNA and CDR2 SNTAGT. V was pared by 2 bases and J by 9 bases, with 12 bases between. The length of the CDR3 is 13 residues. The CDR3 loop reads CASSDRPTGTQYF. Written as DNA, the CDR3 is TGTGCCAGCAGTGACCGTCCCACGGGGACGCAGTATTTT.

This clone occurred once. The chain recombines TRBV15 with TRBJ1-5; 7 bases fit TRBD1. CDR1 LNHNV and CDR2 YYDKDF come from the germline V gene (reference sequence). The CDR3 contains 14 residues. Unmatched junction bases numbered 5, after V lost 4 bases and J lost 5 bases. CDR3 protein: CATSITGDDQPQHF. The DNA of the CDR3 is TGTGCCACCAGCATCACAGGGGACGATCAGCCCCAGCATTTT.

This rearrangement joins TRBV3-1 (or the pseudogene TRBV3-2) to TRBJ1-1; D is possibly TRBD1 (5 bases). Germline lookup yields CDR1 LGHDT and CDR2 YNNKEL (reference sequence). The CDR3 runs 15 residues. V lost 1 base to trimming and J lost 4 bases, with 13 bases between them. CDR3 in amino acids: CASSQAPAGPTEAFF. DNA of the CDR3: TGTGCCAGCAGCCAAGCGCCCGCAGGGCCCACTGAAGCTTTCTTT.

The chain carries TRBV13 and TRBJ1-2, with D unclear. This CDR3 has 15 residues. V was shortened by 4 bases and J by 0 bases, with 12 bases between the two germline ends. Germline V lookup: CDR1 PRHDT, CDR2 FYEKMQ (reference sequence). The chain's CDR3 is CASSSKLLANYGYTF. In nucleotides, the CDR3 is TGTGCCAGCAGCTCTAAGCTGCTAGCTAACTATGGCTACACCTTC.

The rearrangement joins TRBV5-1 to TRBJ2-3; 16 bases line up with TRBD2. Germline CDR1 reads SGHRS; CDR2 reads YFSETQ. The V and J ends lost 0 bases and 4 bases, in that order; junction bases with no gene match: 2. The CDR3 is 17 amino acids. The CDR3 DNA is TGCGCCAGCAGCTTGGATGGGACTAGCGGGGGGGCAGATACGCAGTATTTT. This gives the protein CASSLDGTSGGADTQYF.

This clone was seen a handful of times. The chain recombines TRBV7-2 with TRBJ2-3; TRBD2 matches 7 bases. In germline, CDR1 is SGHTA, CDR2 FQGNSA. This CDR3 spans 17 amino acids. Trimming removed 0 bases from V and 1 base from J; junction bases left unmatched: 7. This CDR3 reads CASSLAAGTTRTDTQYF. Here the CDR3 DNA reads TGTGCCAGCAGCTTAGCCGCCGGGACTACACGCACAGATACGCAGTATTTT. Complete variable domain (other parts from reference TRBV7-2 and TRBJ2-3): GAGVSQSPSNKVTEKGKDVELRCDPISGHTALYWYRQSLGQGLEFLIYFQGNSAPDKSGLPSDRFSAERTGGSVSTLTIQRTQQEDSAVYLCASSLAAGTTRTDTQYFGPGTRLTVL.

This chain uses TRBV5-1 with TRBJ2-3; D is possibly TRBD2 (5 bases). Trimming took off 0 bases at V and 2 bases at J, with 19 bases between the two ends. The CDR3 contains 18 residues. Germline V gene sequence: CDR1 SGHRS, CDR2 YFSETQ. For the CDR3, the DNA is TGCGCCAGCAGCTTGGAGGGAACGGACTCCCTAATCACAGATACGCAGTATTTT. Translation: CASSLEGTDSLITDTQYF.